The present entry profiles one T cell receptor beta chain with its context. The specificity of this receptor is unknown. No base quality information exists; no much larger clone differs at one position. The data belong to a study of regulatory dendritic cells for organ transplantation (dated by TCRdb to between 2016 and 2019). With regard to the full study: Sorted naive and memory CD4+ and CD8+ T cells had their TCRbeta repertoires sequenced both before and after allostimulation with either regulatory or mature dendritic cells.

Based on the germline V gene (reference sequence), the CDR1 and CDR2 sequences are PRHDT and FYEKMQ. Between the V and J ends, shortened by 6 bases and 6 bases respectively, the junction contains 11 bases. From the cysteine up to the phenylalanine, the CDR3 has a length of 13 residues. The entry retains the CDR3 DNA only, 39 bases that are in frame from base 1. FACS was used to sort CD4+ or CD8+ cells into naive T cells, defined as CD45RA+, and memory T cells, defined as CD45RO+. T cells for TCR sequencing came from two healthy control subjects. Sorted T cell subsets that were not stimulated were used as baseline controls for the mixed lymphocyte reactions. The Qiagen DNeasy Blood & Tissue Kit was used to extract genomic DNA. The TCRbeta CDR3 regions were amplified in a multiplexed two-step PCR with Vbeta-specific forward primers and Jbeta-specific reverse primers. TCRbeta libraries were sequenced on an Illumina instrument through the immunoSEQ service. Processing in the source paper ran as follows. IMGT annotation was used to assign V, D and J genes, and synthetic CDR3 analogues were used to correct counts for multiplex PCR bias. In the immunoSEQ Analyzer, repertoire clonality was calculated as one minus normalized Shannon entropy. Clonal expansion was defined using Fisher's exact test with Benjamini-Hochberg false discovery rate control and a two-tailed threshold of P<0.01. TCRdb re-hosts the immuneACCESS table, in-frame sequences only. Its copies lack some clones; in the studies checked, an unresolved V gene accounts for under half of them, and the cause for the rest is not known. Clone size and V and J calls were adopted from that table, with D and trimming inferred from the DNA. The sample contains some 40,000 clones, approximately 90% of them found a single time. Approximately 0.12% of the sample rests with the top ten.

The investigation overall reported the following: Naive CD4+ and CD8+ T cells showed highly diverse repertoires, whereas memory cells were less diverse and memory CD8+ cells were the most oligoclonal. Of the resting subsets, the one holding the most alloreactive TCR clonotypes was memory CD8+ T cells. Only a couple of subjects were sequenced, and considerable between-individual heterogeneity in the alloreactive memory CD8+ T cell pool was noted by the authors. In both subjects, allostimulation led to expansion of memory CD8+ clones, though the expansion induced by regulatory dendritic cells appeared to be more limited than that induced by mature dendritic cells.

The chain joins TRBV13 to TRBJ1-4; tentative D gene TRBD1, with 6 bases matching. The TCR was taken from a human donor in good health. The sample was naive CD8+ T cells from blood. Taken with the paper, the label for cell subset or site translates to: CD45RA+ naive T cells. The CDR3 protein is CASRQGPDEKLFF. The base sequence is TGTGCCAGCAGACAGGGACCGGATGAAAAACTGTTTTTT.